This T cell receptor (beta chain) was observed in a study of blood T cell repertoires in COVID-19. For the study at large: Samples of COVID-19 (acute and convalescent) were obtained from the United States, Italy and Spain. Sample material is recorded as cDNA or gDNA derived from T cells, B-cell-depleted T cells, or PBMCs.

The CDR3 runs 13 residues. Germline V gives CDR1 LNHNV, CDR2 YYDKDF (reference sequence). V lost 0 bases and J lost 7, with 10 bases in between. Original processing methods: Amplification from reference gene primers served as the basis for estimated nucleated cell counts. Clones were sequenced by immunoSEQ multiplex PCR, and TCRdb holds only the in-frame ones, with some missing. Clone size and V and J calls were adopted from that table, with D and trimming inferred from the DNA. In the table there are approximately 130,000 clones, 86% of which are singletons. Sample: peripheral blood. This TCR was sampled from a woman in her forties or fifties who had recovered from COVID-19. J is TRBJ2-7 and V is TRBV15; D call uncertain. The CDR3 spells CATSREAAWEQYF. The CDR3 DNA reads as TGTGCCACCAGCAGAGAGGCCGCTTGGGAGCAGTACTTC.